This TCR beta chain was identified in a study of OX40 agonist ivuxolimab in advanced cancers. Background on the study: The drug used for patients, ivuxolimab, was an agonistic anti-OX40 (CD134) antibody. Intravenous ivuxolimab at 0.01 to 10 mg/kg was given to patients every 2 weeks. Notes on the study in general: Averaged across samples, CD8+ T cells carried more expanded clones than CD4+ did. At 0.1 to 3.0 mg/kg, CD4+ and CD8+ blood T cells expanded clonally by week 6.

The germline V gene has CDR1 SEHNR and CDR2 FQNEAQ (reference sequence). V lost 5 bases, J lost 6 bases, and 3 bases stayed unmatched. This CDR3 has 14 residues. TCRdb keeps only in-frame clones here, not all; method: immunoSEQ multiplex PCR. The sample lists approximately 76,000 clones; over 75% were seen once. Note on this clone: As yet, its antigen is unknown.

The source is an adult with an advanced solid tumor such as melanoma, head and neck, liver or kidney cancer. Sample: CD4+ or CD8+ T cells sorted from blood, taken in a trial of the OX40 agonist ivuxolimab. This chain uses TRBV7-9 with TRBJ2-1; 11 bases fit TRBD2. DNA of the CDR3: TGTGCCAGCAGCACGGGACTAGCGGCCAATGAGCAGTTCTTC. Amino acid sequence: CASSTGLAANEQFF.